Listed below are T cell receptor beta chains from one sample, sequenced in a study of metastatic and nonmetastatic thyroid tumors. TCRdb called clones again from the PCR reads with MiXCR. Of tens of thousands of clones in the sample, about 24% were seen once. The sequencing sample was made of tumor tissue. These receptors came from a female donor with papillary thyroid cancer or a benign thyroid nodule (not recorded which). Some clones in this sample may be carry-over from other donors' samples. The CDR3 runs from the conserved cysteine through the conserved F or W.

V gene | CDR3 protein
TRBV28 | CASSFSGGYTGELFF
TRBV12-3/TRBV12-4 | CASSLENEQYF
TRBV18 | CASSPPQGGRDTQYF
TRBV20-1 | CSARTRNEQFF
TRBV20-1 | CSARDRGNQPQHF
TRBV6-1 | CASRETGNEQYF
TRBV2 | CASQLYNEQFF
TRBV27 | CASVRTGELFF
TRBV7-9 | CASSLGLPNEQFF
TRBV30 | CAWSGTGIWEQYF
TRBV12-3/TRBV12-4 | CASSLVIGQGRAGELFF